This TCR beta chain derives from a study of T cell changes during pregnancy in multiple sclerosis. This clone was counted between two and nine times. Sequenced by immunoSEQ multiplex PCR; TCRdb stores in-frame clones only, minus some. Altogether about 80,000 clones are present, 93% being singletons, with the ten largest covering just over 2.5%. J lost 10 bases, V lost 3 bases, and 4 bases had no gene match. CDR3 length: 13 residues. Germline loops: CDR1 LNHDA, CDR2 SQIVND (reference sequence). This TCR came from a female donor in good health, enrolled as a control in a pregnancy study. J is TRBJ2-1 and V is TRBV19; 9 positions match TRBD1. Sequences were derived from peripheral blood, sampled after pregnancy. The DNA for the CDR3 is TGTGCCAGTAGTATGGGACAGGGTCGGGAGCAGTTCTTC. Its translation is CASSMGQGREQFF.